This T cell receptor beta chain was sequenced during a study of PD-L1 blockade in urothelial cancer. Each patient gave between 1 and 8 samples of peripheral blood mononuclear cells, which were collected pretreatment and during treatment. Germline loops: CDR1 ENHRY, CDR2 SYGVKD. With V trimmed by 9 bases and J by 4 bases, 5 bases remained unmatched. The CDR3 is made up of 14 amino acids. Synthetic TCR analog templates were added to each PCR reaction. The assay was immunoSEQ multiplex PCR, and TCRdb's table has in-frame clones only and misses some. In the table there are about 30,000 clones, about nine tenths of which are singletons.

The sequenced sample was PBMCs, obtained around atezolizumab (anti-PD-L1) treatment. The chain links TRBV10-3 to TRBJ2-2; 10 bases match TRBD1. The TCR comes from a man in his fifties with urothelial cancer. DNA for the CDR3: TGTGCCATACACGGACAGGGGGTCACCGGGGAGCTGTTTTTT. This codes for CAIHGQGVTGELFF.